This is a list of T cell receptor beta chains from one sample in a study of cytomegalovirus exposure and HLA in healthy donors. Sequencing was performed with immunoSEQ multiplex PCR; in TCRdb, only in-frame clones are kept and a portion is missing. The sample contains approximately 150,000 clones, just over 75% of which appear only once. Material for sequencing was PBMCs. The origin of the receptors is a middle-aged woman in good health and CMV-seronegative. The CDR3 runs from the conserved cysteine through the conserved F or W. The order of the fields is V gene, D gene, J gene, clone size, CDR3 DNA, CDR3 protein. The D gene is left open where the match is weak. A row's size may be missing; if present it is once, few, many or a size class.

>TRBV30|TRBD2|TRBJ2-5|once
TGTGCCTGGAGTGTACGCAGGGCCCTAGCGGGAGTAGAGACCCAGTACTTC
CAWSVRRALAGVETQYF
>TRBV4-1|.|TRBJ1-4|.
TGCGCCAGCAGCCAAGAAGGACTTCGGGCAAATGAAAAACTGTTTTTT
CASSQEGLRANEKLFF
>TRBV27|.|TRBJ2-7|.
TGTGCCAGCAGTTTATCTGCTTTAGTGGACGAGCAGTACTTC
CASSLSALVDEQYF
>TRBV19|.|TRBJ2-5|.
TGTGCCAGTAGGGTCGGGGGGCAACAAGAGACCCAGTACTTC
CASRVGGQQETQYF
>TRBV19|TRBD2|TRBJ2-3|.
TGTGCCAGTAGTATAGATGGAGCGGGAGGGGCAGATACGCAGTATTTT
CASSIDGAGGADTQYF
>TRBV5-1|TRBD2|TRBJ2-7|.
TGCGCCAGCAACCCGTCGGGGGGACTAGCTTCCGAGCAGTACTTC
CASNPSGGLASEQYF
>TRBV4-2|.|TRBJ1-5|.
TGTGCCAGCAGCCAAGTGGGAGAGGGTGATCAGCCCCAGCATTTT
CASSQVGEGDQPQHF
>TRBV28|.|TRBJ2-5|.
TGTGCCAGCAGCGGAGTTTTACAAGAGACCCAGTACTTC
CASSGVLQETQYF
>TRBV11-2|TRBD1|TRBJ2-5|.
TGTGCCAGCAGCTTTAGCTTGGAAGCTGGGACAGGGAGGGGGGAGACCCAGTACTTC
CASSFSLEAGTGRGETQYF
>TRBV5-1|TRBD1|TRBJ2-5|once
TGCGCCAGCTGTCACACAGGGGGCCTAGAGACCCAGTACTTC
CASCHTGGLETQYF
>TRBV5-1|.|TRBJ2-1|.
TGCGCCAGCAGCTCCCAAACTAGTAACAATGAGCAGTTCTTC
CASSSQTSNNEQFF
>TRBV29-1|TRBD1|TRBJ1-2|.
TGCAGCGTTGAAGGGCAGGGGGCCTCTGGCTACACCTTC
CSVEGQGASGYTF
>TRBV6-6|.|TRBJ1-3|.
TGTGCCATACTAGGCACTGGAAACACCATATATTTT
CAILGTGNTIYF
>TRBV2|.|TRBJ1-1|few
TGTGCCAGCAATTCAGACCGGGGTGAAGCTTTCTTT
CASNSDRGEAFF